A single sample gave rise to the 5 T cell receptor beta chains below, sequenced in a study of T cells in Graves' hyperthyroidism and ophthalmopathy. RNA transcripts yielded amplified TCR beta CDR3 regions. Initially, a first-round RT-PCR of the TCR CDR3 employed the HTBI primer set. TCRdb re-analysed the multiplex PCR reads in MiXCR, keeping a single row per CDR3 protein. The sample lists 340,000 or so distinct CDR3 sequences; roughly 21% were seen once. The sample was blood. All receptors come from a woman in her fifties or sixties with Graves' hyperthyroidism.

The table lists this clonotype with many counts. The chain is built from TRBV2 and TRBJ1-6; no reliable D call. With 2 bases removed from V and 3 bases from J, the gap between germline ends came to 11 bases. The CDR3 covers 16 residues. Germline V gene data show CDR1 as SNHLY and CDR2 as FYNNEI. CDR3 nucleotide sequence: TGTGCCAGCAGTGAATTCCAAGCAGACTATAATTCACCCCTCCACTTT. This sequence encodes CASSEFQADYNSPLHF.

Points on this clonotype: One end of the junction is discordant with germline, which a read error may explain. DNA for the CDR3: TGCAGTGCTGGAGACAGCTTAAGCTTCTACAATGAGCAGTTCTTC. It codes for CSAGDSLSFYNEQFF. This sequence joins TRBV20-1 and TRBJ2-1; a possible D gene is TRBD1 (5 bases). CDR1 is DFQATT and CDR2 is SNEGSKA in the germline V gene (reference sequence). The CDR3 is 15 residues long.

This clonotype has ten or more counts. The rearrangement joins TRBV28 to TRBJ1-5; TRBD1 is a possible D gene (5 bases). The V end was cut by 5 bases, the J end by 4 bases, with 24 bases between. This CDR3 has 18 amino acids. CDR1 is MDHEN, CDR2 SYDVKM, per germline. For the CDR3, the DNA is TGTGCCAGCAGTCCTAACACAGGCCGAGGCTTAGGAAATCAGCCCCAGCATTTT. Amino acids: CASSPNTGRGLGNQPQHF.

Ten or more counts support this clonotype. The V and J genes are TRBV5-5 and TRBJ2-1; TRBD2 matches 9 bases. This CDR3 has 17 residues. V was pared by 5 bases and J by 0 bases, with 9 bases of the junction left unmatched. Germline assignment: CDR1 SGHKS and CDR2 YYEKEE (reference sequence). In DNA form, the CDR3 reads TGTGCCAGCAGACTGGGAGTAGCGGGAGTCTCCTACAATGAGCAGTTCTTC. This translates into CASRLGVAGVSYNEQFF.

This clonotype showed up just once. The rearrangement joins TRBV19 to TRBJ2-7; 13 bases align to TRBD2. The CDR3 sequence is 17 residues long. Germline assignment: CDR1 LNHDA and CDR2 SQIVND (reference sequence). Trimming removed 4 bases from V and 1 base from J; junction bases left unmatched: 7. Here the CDR3 reads CASSNTPGLAGSYEQYF. The CDR3 region has the DNA TGTGCCAGTAGTAATACCCCGGGACTAGCGGGATCCTACGAGCAGTACTTC. The whole variable domain, remainder taken from reference TRBV19 and TRBJ2-7, is DGGITQSPKYLFRKEGQNVTLSCEQNLNHDAMYWYRQDPGQGLRLIYYSQIVNDFQKGDIAEGYSVSREKKESFPLTVTSAQKNPTAFYLCASSNTPGLAGSYEQYFGPGTRLTVT.